The 28 T cell receptor beta chains below come from one sample, sequenced in a study of blood T cell repertoires in COVID-19. Clones were read by immunoSEQ multiplex PCR, and TCRdb kept only the in-frame ones, dropping some. This table holds about 170,000 clones, approximately 84% found once. Material: peripheral blood. The origin of the receptors is a man aged 40-49 years who had recovered from COVID-19.

The CDR3 region is CSAWTSGTSDTQYF. CDR3 coding DNA: TGCAGCGCCTGGACTAGCGGAACGTCAGATACGCAGTATTTT. This chain joins TRBV29-1 and TRBJ2-3, with TRBD2 identical over 10 bases. Germline-derived CDR1 and CDR2 are SQVTM and ANQGSEA. The CDR3 is made up of 14 amino acids. V trimming: 7 bases; J trimming: 4 bases; junction bases outside the gene matches: 8.

The V call is TRBV2, the J call TRBJ1-1; a weak D match, TRBD1 (6 bases). The germline gives CDR1 SNHLY, CDR2 FYNNEI. The CDR3 runs 12 residues. Trimming took 9 bases from V and 2 from J, leaving 10 bases between them. The CDR3 nucleotides read TGTGCCAGTGGACAGTTCAACACTGAAGCTTTCTTT. Its translation: CASGQFNTEAFF.

The chain combines TRBV4-2 with TRBJ2-7, with 11 bases aligning to TRBD1. Per the germline V gene, CDR1 is LGHNA and CDR2 is YNFKEQ. The CDR3 spans 15 residues. V shed 4 bases, J shed 5 bases, and the junction held 7 bases outside the gene matches. The CDR3 reads CASSLTGQGGHEQYF. In nucleotides, the CDR3 is TGTGCCAGCAGCCTTACGGGACAGGGGGGTCACGAGCAGTACTTC.

This sequence joins TRBV10-3 and TRBJ2-5, with D possibly TRBD2 on 7 matching bases. The CDR3 sequence is 14 residues long. CDR1 and CDR2 from the germline V gene are ENHRY and SYGVKD. The ends were cut back, 10 bases at V and 0 bases at J, with 15 bases in the middle. Here the CDR3 reads CATIGGENQETQYF. Here the CDR3 DNA reads TGTGCCACAATAGGGGGGGAGAACCAAGAGACCCAGTACTTC.

This chain links TRBV28 with TRBJ2-7; 9 nucleotides align to TRBD2. The CDR3 loop spans 16 amino acids. CDR1 and CDR2 (germline): MDHEN, SYDVKM. J was trimmed by 3 bases and V by 1 base; bases with no gene match: 7. CDR3 nucleotide sequence: TGTGCCAGCAGTTTATTTAGTAGCGGGAGTAGCTACGAGCAGTACTTC. Translation gives CASSLFSSGSSYEQYF. Full variable domain (outside the CDR3, taken from reference TRBV28 and TRBJ2-7): DVKVTQSSRYLVKRTGEKVFLECVQDMDHENMFWYRQDPGLGLRLIYFSYDVKMKEKGDIPEGYSVSREKKERFSLILESASTNQTSMYLCASSLFSSGSSYEQYFGPGTRLTVT.

The rearrangement joins TRBV4-2 to TRBJ2-1, with TRBD1 matching over 7 bases. Germline CDR1 is LGHNA and CDR2 is YNFKEQ. The CDR3 covers 14 residues. The junction had 3 bases not matched to a gene; V was cut back by 0 bases and J by 7 bases. CDR3 sequence reads: CASSQERGRNEQFF. The CDR3 DNA follows: TGTGCCAGCAGCCAAGAGAGGGGGCGTAATGAGCAGTTCTTC.

To note about this clone: One junction end disagrees with the germline gene, perhaps due to a read error. The chain employs TRBV12-3 or TRBV12-4 and TRBJ2-1; TRBD1 matches at 8 bases. The CDR3 contains 13 residues. The chain's CDR3 is CASSQGQGSSVVF. The CDR3 bases are TGTGCCAGCAGTCAAGGACAGGGCAGTTCGGTAGTCTTC.

The V call is TRBV4-3, the J call TRBJ2-3; maybe TRBD1 (8 bases). Germline-derived CDR1 and CDR2 are LGHNA and YSLEER. V lost 3 bases and J lost 4, with 17 bases in between. This CDR3 contains 16 residues. The CDR3 nucleotides are TGCGCCAGCAGCCATGGAACAGGGGGGGCCCCAGATACGCAGTATTTT. Protein: CASSHGTGGAPDTQYF.

The CDR3 is CAGVCLSGELFF. DNA of the CDR3: TGTGCGGGAGTTTGTCTATCCGGGGAGCTGTTTTTT. The V call is TRBV12-3 or TRBV12-4, the J call TRBJ2-2; D might be TRBD2 (5 bases). The CDR3 has 12 amino acids.

V gene TRBV11-3 combines with J gene TRBJ2-7, with 10 bases matching TRBD1. Germline V gives CDR1 SGHNT, CDR2 YENEEA. This CDR3 contains 17 residues. Losses at the gene ends were 6 bases for V and 3 bases for J; bases not matched to a gene: 14. The CDR3 here is CASSIRDRGYMFYEQYF. The CDR3 bases are TGTGCCAGCAGTATCCGGGACAGGGGTTATATGTTCTACGAGCAGTACTTC.

The chain joins TRBV2 to TRBJ2-5; possible D gene TRBD2, 5 bases. V was shortened by 6 bases and J by 5 bases, with 13 bases between the two germline ends. This CDR3 region has 13 residues. Germline CDR1 and CDR2: SNHLY and FYNNEI. DNA for the CDR3: TGTGCCAGCAGGAGGGCTTTAGGGGAGACCCAGTACTTC. Translated: CASRRALGETQYF.

A single count supports this clone. The J gene is TRBJ1-4, the V gene TRBV7-9, with a weak D call TRBD1 (6 bases). V lost 4 bases to trimming and J lost 8 bases, with 14 bases between them. The V gene's germline CDR1 is SEHNR and CDR2 FQNEAQ (reference sequence). This CDR3 has 14 residues. CDR3 in amino acids: CASSSTGTAEKLFF. Written as DNA, the CDR3 is TGTGCCAGCAGCTCCACAGGGACGGCGGAAAAACTGTTTTTT.

This chain uses TRBV11-2 with TRBJ2-3; 7 nucleotides match TRBD1. The germline V gene encodes CDR1 SGHAT and CDR2 FQNNGV. Losses at the gene ends were 5 bases for V and 0 bases for J; bases not matched to a gene: 5. The CDR3 sequence is 15 residues long. This CDR3 reads CASSRQTGSTDTQYF. The CDR3 region has the DNA TGTGCCAGCAGCCGCCAGACAGGGAGCACAGATACGCAGTATTTT.

J is TRBJ2-3 and V is TRBV10-3, with 9 bases fitting TRBD1. Germline values: CDR1 ENHRY, CDR2 SYGVKD. Trimming removed 9 bases from V and 1 base from J; junction bases left unmatched: 8. This CDR3 has 15 amino acids. The CDR3, as DNA: TGTGCCATGGGGACAGGGAATTTGGGCACAGATACGCAGTATTTT. As protein: CAMGTGNLGTDTQYF.

The chain recombines TRBV7-9 with TRBJ2-4, with D possibly matching TRBD2 (6 bases). This CDR3 region has 15 residues. CDR1 is SEHNR, CDR2 FQNEAQ, per germline (reference sequence). Trimming removed 6 bases at V and 8 bases at J, with 20 bases between. CDR3 nucleotides: TGTGCCAGCAGTTCTGGGAGGCCGGCAACGGACATTCAGTACTTC. It encodes CASSSGRPATDIQYF.

The V and J genes are TRBV4-3 and TRBJ2-5; 7 nucleotides line up with TRBD1. CDR3 length: 13 residues. Trimming removed 4 bases from V and 5 bases from J; junction bases left unmatched: 4. Germline V gene lookup returns CDR1 LGHNA and CDR2 YSLEER. CDR3 coding DNA: TGCGCCAGCAGCCTCTACAGGGGTGAGACCCAGTACTTC. This translates into CASSLYRGETQYF.

V gene TRBV10-3 combines with J gene TRBJ2-1; 9 positions agree with TRBD2. The germline gives CDR1 ENHRY, CDR2 SYGVKD. The CDR3 consists of 14 residues. Trimming removed 6 bases from V and 8 bases from J; junction bases left unmatched: 8. The CDR3 spells CAIRGSGGSDEQFF. Written as DNA, the CDR3 is TGTGCCATCAGGGGGAGCGGGGGGAGTGATGAGCAGTTCTTC.

The chain has TRBV29-1 and TRBJ2-3; possibly TRBD1 for D (6 bases). Per the germline V gene, CDR1 is SQVTM and CDR2 is ANQGSEA. This CDR3 region has 12 residues. V lost 6 bases and J lost 6, with 13 bases in between. CDR3 DNA: TGCAGCGTCAGGACAGATCTGGATACGCAGTATTTT. Amino acids: CSVRTDLDTQYF.

The rearrangement links TRBV30 to TRBJ1-6, with TRBD1 matching 9 bases. The CDR3 is 15 amino acids. V gave up 0 bases and J gave up 9 bases; unmatched junction bases: 6. Per the germline V gene, CDR1 is GTSNPN and CDR2 is SVGIG (reference sequence). Here the CDR3 reads CAWSVRDRVGSPLHF. The CDR3 coding sequence is TGTGCCTGGAGTGTACGGGACAGGGTCGGTTCACCCCTCCACTTT.

This clone was found once. In DNA form, the CDR3 reads TGTGCCAGCAGTTACTCAAGTCGGGAGACCCAGTACTTC. This translates into CASSYSSRETQYF. The J gene is TRBJ2-5, the V gene TRBV6-2 or TRBV6-3; D is ambiguous. V was pared by 0 bases and J by 5 bases, with 7 bases between. Germline V gene lookup returns CDR1 MNHEY and CDR2 SVGEGT. The CDR3 loop spans 13 amino acids.

The chain joins TRBV28 to TRBJ1-5; 9 bases align to TRBD1. Trimming at V came to 6 bases and at J to 3 bases, leaving 3 bases not matched to a gene. The CDR3 sequence is 14 residues long. CDR1 is MDHEN and CDR2 is SYDVKM in the germline V gene. The CDR3 DNA is TGTGCCAGCAGCGGACAGGGGAACAATCAGCCCCAGCATTTT. This encodes CASSGQGNNQPQHF.

This sequence joins TRBV7-2 and TRBJ2-7; no clear D gene. There are 12 residues in the CDR3. Germline V gene sequence: CDR1 SGHTA, CDR2 FQGNSA. Deletions cut 1 base from V and 4 bases from J, with 5 bases between. The CDR3 coding sequence is TGTGCCAGCAGCTTAGTGCGATACGAGCAGTACTTC. Its protein is CASSLVRYEQYF.

J is TRBJ1-4 and V is TRBV4-3, with D unresolved. Germline V gene sequence: CDR1 LGHNA, CDR2 YSLEER. Trimming took 1 base from V and 3 from J, leaving 9 bases between them. CDR3 length: 15 amino acids. The CDR3 protein is CASSQGRAPNEKLFF. The CDR3 DNA reads TGCGCCAGCAGCCAAGGGAGGGCCCCTAATGAAAAACTGTTTTTT.

The rearrangement uses TRBV21-1 and TRBJ1-4. TRBV21-1 is reported as a pseudogene. The CDR3 loop spans 15 amino acids. The CDR3 nucleotides read TGTGCCAGCAGCAAATCCTGGCAGGGAGGGGAAAAACTGTTTTTT. Amino acids: CASSKSWQGGEKLFF.

The chain couples TRBV5-5 to TRBJ2-1; possible D gene TRBD1, 6 bases. The germline V gene has CDR1 SGHKS and CDR2 YYEKEE (reference sequence). With 1 base removed from V and 13 bases from J, the gap between germline ends came to 9 bases. The CDR3 contains 11 residues. CDR3 sequence: CASSLTGPQFF. The CDR3 region has the DNA TGTGCCAGCAGCTTGACAGGGCCACAGTTCTTC.

As DNA, the CDR3 is TGTGCCTGTGGGCTAGCTTCAAACAGATTGTTCTTC. It is translated as CACGLASNRLFF. The gene calls are TRBV3-1 (or the pseudogene TRBV3-2) and TRBJ2-1; D is perhaps TRBD2 (5 bases). V lost 11 bases and J 15 bases, leaving 23 bases between the germline ends. The CDR3 covers 12 residues. Germline V gene sequence: CDR1 LGHDT, CDR2 YNNKEL (reference sequence).

The V gene is TRBV2, the J gene TRBJ2-1, with D hard to call. This CDR3 is built from 15 residues. In germline, CDR1 is SNHLY, CDR2 FYNNEI. The V and J ends lost 6 bases and 2 bases respectively, with 14 bases between them. CDR3 sequence reads: CASSLALSTYNEQFF. In DNA form, the CDR3 reads TGTGCCAGCAGCTTGGCCCTTTCCACCTACAATGAGCAGTTCTTC.

The chain is built from TRBV6-2 or TRBV6-3 and TRBJ1-5, with D possibly being TRBD1 (5 bases). This CDR3 is 13 amino acids long. Trimming removed 5 bases from V and 12 bases from J, with 17 bases in between. Looked up from germline, CDR1 is MNHEY and CDR2 is SVGEGT. The CDR3 DNA is TGTGCCAGCAGTAGGCCCGGGACTGCCGTCCAGCATTTT. It specifies CASSRPGTAVQHF.